What follows describes a single T cell receptor beta chain. What it binds is not known. The data were taken from a study of T-cell reconstitution after alpha-beta-depleted transplantation in children. Study-wide results and limits: Certain patients had high TCRbeta diversity at day 60, and it came from recipient T cells and thymic progenitors that survived. Approximately two months post-transplant, alpha-beta T cells reportedly originated from several hundred expanded graft clones. A year post-transplant, T-cell counts and diversity derived mostly from newly produced T cells.

The germline CDR1 and CDR2 sequences are LNHDA and SQIVND (reference sequence). CDR3 length: 18 amino acids. Between the trimmed V and J ends, which lost 1 base and 1 base, there was a span of 17 bases. Unique molecular identifiers tagged the TCRbeta library. Using its own MiXCR run on the PCR reads, TCRdb lists one record per CDR3 protein. The sample consists of 500,000 to 750,000 distinct CDR3 sequences, 27% of them appearing once. The specimen was PBMCs, collected before TCRalphabeta/CD19-depleted stem cell transplant. This rearrangement joins TRBV19 to TRBJ1-5; possible D gene TRBD1, 6 bases. The receptor was derived from a boy younger than two with Wiskott-Aldrich syndrome, due to receive a stem cell transplant. The CDR3 sequence: CASSIVKGQTASNQPQHF. As DNA, the CDR3 is TGTGCCAGTAGTATAGTCAAAGGACAGACTGCAAGCAATCAGCCCCAGCATTTT.